Listed below are T cell receptor beta chains from one sample, sequenced in a study of blood T cell repertoires in COVID-19. The repertoire was sequenced with immunoSEQ multiplex PCR; TCRdb's copy has only in-frame clones and lacks some. The sample gives a few hundred thousand clones, around 91% of which show up once; 0.95% to 1.1% is in the top ten. Sequenced sample: PBMCs or T cells enriched from blood (not recorded which). The receptors come from a young man who had recovered from COVID-19. Each CDR3 is given without its conserved first and last residue. Each record gives: V gene, J gene, CDR3 protein.

TRBV19	TRBJ1-1	ASSMEGGRSTEAF
TRBV9	TRBJ2-1	ASSVLTYNEQF
TRBV19	TRBJ2-3	ASRLAGLASSTDTQY
TRBV14	TRBJ1-1	ASSQFRGGKSTEAF
TRBV7-3	TRBJ2-5	ASSPGDGGRQETQY
TRBV7-9	TRBJ2-2	ATSSTSGGAVGELF
TRBV6-5	TRBJ1-1	ASSYIGRENTEAF
TRBV2	TRBJ2-2	ASQGLPSGTGELF
TRBV28	TRBJ1-2	ASSLYREGFYGYT
TRBV11-2	TRBJ1-6	ASSLDRNSPLH
TRBV19	TRBJ2-7	ASSTGQGTYEQY
TRBV19	TRBJ1-2	ATRTPEGTAEANYGYT
TRBV30	TRBJ2-2	AWSLGSGNTGELF
TRBV6-5	TRBJ2-7	ASRIAASYEQY
TRBV2	TRBJ1-1	ASKHRGLPEAF
TRBV9	TRBJ2-1	ASSQGGRVRNEQF
TRBV6-5	TRBJ2-7	ASSSGTSLEQY
TRBV4-3	TRBJ2-1	ASSQGQEQF
TRBV6-5	TRBJ2-3	ASSRGLTDTQY
TRBV28	TRBJ1-5	ASTPGSRDQPQH
TRBV2	TRBJ2-2	ASSTENTGELF
TRBV5-8	TRBJ2-7	ASSLVVLAGDEQY
TRBV7-9	TRBJ1-5	ASSPLTNSNQPQH
TRBV3-1/TRBV3-2	TRBJ2-1	ASSPDSKIGPDNEQF
TRBV7-8	TRBJ1-1	ASSLASSGGTEAF
TRBV5-6	TRBJ2-2	ASSADRGRRWTGELF
TRBV9	TRBJ1-4	ASSPRGVINEKLF
TRBV9	TRBJ2-1	ASSVSGTRGYNEQF
TRBV6-2/TRBV6-3	TRBJ1-5	ASSRQGGQPQH
TRBV24-1	TRBJ1-1	ATSDTRTGDTEAF
TRBV10-3	TRBJ1-4	AISESSVEKLF
TRBV7-2	TRBJ1-1	ASTPSGALNTEAF
TRBV11-2	TRBJ2-5	ASSLGGKETQY
TRBV19	TRBJ2-3	ASTLTGVTDTQY
TRBV11-2	TRBJ2-2	ASRSLYRGYTGELF
TRBV28	TRBJ2-1	ASSPGLSPLEF
TRBV10-2	TRBJ2-2	ASAFRTSLKNTGELF
TRBV9	TRBJ2-7	ASSVTGQYYEQY
TRBV9	TRBJ2-7	ASSVGWGGPYEQY
TRBV7-2	TRBJ2-7	ASSLTSGGSSYEQY
TRBV20-1	TRBJ1-1	SAREQVEAF
TRBV5-1	TRBJ2-2	ASSIRTGYTGELF
TRBV10-3	TRBJ2-3	ATLAGGEDTQY
TRBV30	TRBJ2-1	AWSSFSYNEQF
TRBV27	TRBJ2-3	ASSPRQLSTDTQY
TRBV19	TRBJ2-2	ASSGAPLAANTGELF
TRBV7-2	TRBJ2-1	ASSLAGQGVYNEQF
TRBV9	TRBJ2-1	ASSAYSLRAVDEQF
TRBV12-3/TRBV12-4	TRBJ2-5	ASTTGRETQY
TRBV28	TRBJ1-2	ASSDGTGMRGYT
TRBV2	TRBJ1-6	ASRLGTGDNNSPLH
TRBV5-1	TRBJ2-1	ASSLWGTGAVNEQF
TRBV2	TRBJ1-2	ASNLQGAYNYGYT
TRBV27	TRBJ2-5	ASSDSWSGGKETQY
TRBV7-9	TRBJ2-1	ASSLGIAGVRYNEQF